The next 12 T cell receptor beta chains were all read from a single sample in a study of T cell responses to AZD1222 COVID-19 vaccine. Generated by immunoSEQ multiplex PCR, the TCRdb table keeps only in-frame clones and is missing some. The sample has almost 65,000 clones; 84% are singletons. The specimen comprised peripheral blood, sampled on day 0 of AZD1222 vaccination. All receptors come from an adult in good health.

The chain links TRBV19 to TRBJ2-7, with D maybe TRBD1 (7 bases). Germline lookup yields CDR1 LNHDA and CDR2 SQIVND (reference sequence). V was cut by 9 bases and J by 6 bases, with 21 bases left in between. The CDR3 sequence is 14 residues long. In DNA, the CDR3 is TGTGCCAGCAAGTCTAGAGGAGGGGGCCTCGAGCAGTACTTC. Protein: CASKSRGGGLEQYF. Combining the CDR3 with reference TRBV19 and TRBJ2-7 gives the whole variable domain DGGITQSPKYLFRKEGQNVTLSCEQNLNHDAMYWYRQDPGQGLRLIYYSQIVNDFQKGDIAEGYSVSREKKESFPLTVTSAQKNPTAFYLCASKSRGGGLEQYFGPGTRLTVT.

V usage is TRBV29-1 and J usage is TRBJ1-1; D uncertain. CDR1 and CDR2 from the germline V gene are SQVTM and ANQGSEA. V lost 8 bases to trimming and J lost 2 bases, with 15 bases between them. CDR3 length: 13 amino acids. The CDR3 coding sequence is TGCAGCCTCCGGGAAGGCCTAAACACTGAAGCTTTCTTT. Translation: CSLREGLNTEAFF.

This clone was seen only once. This chain's CDR3 is CASSPWGGGALKETQYF. CDR3 nucleotide sequence: TGTGCCAGTAGCCCCTGGGGCGGGGGGGCCTTAAAAGAGACCCAGTACTTC. The chain has TRBV19 and TRBJ2-5, with 9 bases aligning to TRBD2. The CDR3 has 17 residues. The ends lost 6 bases at V and 3 bases at J; junction bases unmatched: 14. Germline CDR1 and CDR2: LNHDA and SQIVND (reference sequence).

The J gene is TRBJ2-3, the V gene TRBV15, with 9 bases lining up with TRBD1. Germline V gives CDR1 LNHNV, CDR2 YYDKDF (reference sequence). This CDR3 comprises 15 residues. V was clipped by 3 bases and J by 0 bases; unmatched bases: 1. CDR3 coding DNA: TGTGCCACCAGCAGCGGACAGGGGAGCACAGATACGCAGTATTTT. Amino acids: CATSSGQGSTDTQYF.

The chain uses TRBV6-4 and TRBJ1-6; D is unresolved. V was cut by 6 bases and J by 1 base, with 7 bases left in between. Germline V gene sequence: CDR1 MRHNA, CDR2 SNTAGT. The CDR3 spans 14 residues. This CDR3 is CASRPESYNSPLHF. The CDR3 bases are TGTGCCAGCAGGCCCGAATCCTATAATTCACCCCTCCACTTT.

The chain's CDR3 is CASSQQLAGNTQYF. For the CDR3, the DNA is TGCGCCAGCAGCCAACAACTAGCGGGGAATACGCAGTATTTT. The chain uses TRBV4-1 and TRBJ2-3; 10 bases match TRBD2. Germline CDR1 MGHRA, CDR2 YSYEKL. CDR3 size: 14 residues. The trim removed 2 bases at V and 7 bases at J, leaving 3 bases unmatched.

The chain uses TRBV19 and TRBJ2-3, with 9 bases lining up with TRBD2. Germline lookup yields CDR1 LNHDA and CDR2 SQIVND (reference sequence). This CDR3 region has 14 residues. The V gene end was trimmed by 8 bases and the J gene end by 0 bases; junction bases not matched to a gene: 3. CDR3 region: CASGTSGSTDTQYF. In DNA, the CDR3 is TGTGCCAGTGGTACTAGCGGGAGCACAGATACGCAGTATTTT.

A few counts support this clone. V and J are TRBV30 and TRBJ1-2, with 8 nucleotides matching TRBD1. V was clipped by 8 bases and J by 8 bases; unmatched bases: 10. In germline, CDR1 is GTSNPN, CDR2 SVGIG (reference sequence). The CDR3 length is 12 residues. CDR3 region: CAVDRGGNGYTF. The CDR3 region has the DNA TGTGCCGTCGACAGGGGAGGGAACGGCTACACCTTC.

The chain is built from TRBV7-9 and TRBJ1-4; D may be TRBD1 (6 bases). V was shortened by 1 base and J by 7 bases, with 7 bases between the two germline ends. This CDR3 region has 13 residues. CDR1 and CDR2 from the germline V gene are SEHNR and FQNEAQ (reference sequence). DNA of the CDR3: TGTGCCAGCAGCTTAGTAGGGGGTGAAAAACTGTTTTTT. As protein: CASSLVGGEKLFF.

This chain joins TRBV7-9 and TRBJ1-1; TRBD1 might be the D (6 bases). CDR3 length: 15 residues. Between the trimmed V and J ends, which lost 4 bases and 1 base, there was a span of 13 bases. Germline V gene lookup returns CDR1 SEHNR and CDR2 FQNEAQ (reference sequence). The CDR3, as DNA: TGTGCCAGCAGCTCCACGTGGACAGAGAACACTGAAGCTTTCTTT. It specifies CASSSTWTENTEAFF.

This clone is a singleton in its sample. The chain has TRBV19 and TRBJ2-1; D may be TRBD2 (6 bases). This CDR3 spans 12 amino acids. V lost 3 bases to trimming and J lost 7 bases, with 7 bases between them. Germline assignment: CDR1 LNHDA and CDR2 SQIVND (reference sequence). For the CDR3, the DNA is TGTGCCAGTAGTATCGGGGGAAATGAGCAGTTCTTC. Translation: CASSIGGNEQFF.

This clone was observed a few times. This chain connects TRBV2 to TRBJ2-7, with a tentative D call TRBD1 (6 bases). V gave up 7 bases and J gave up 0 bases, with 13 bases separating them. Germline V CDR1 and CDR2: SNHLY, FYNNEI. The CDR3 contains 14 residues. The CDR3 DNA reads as TGTGCCAGCATCAGAGGACAGAGCTCCTACGAGCAGTACTTC. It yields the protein CASIRGQSSYEQYF.